This T cell receptor (beta chain) is drawn from a study of shared clonotypes between healthy human individuals. The method was immunoSEQ multiplex PCR; TCRdb's version includes in-frame clones alone and lacks a portion of them. The sample yields millions of clones, 80% to 95% seen once. The germline gives CDR1 SGHTA, CDR2 FQGNSA. V lost 4 bases, J lost 7 bases, and 13 bases lay in between. This CDR3 has 14 amino acids. Source material: naive CD4+ T cells from PBMCs. Regarding subset: CD45RA+ positively selected. The chain links TRBV7-2 to TRBJ2-2; D remains unclear. The source of this sequence is a man aged 18 to 29 in good health. Some clones in this sample may be carry-over from other donors' samples. In DNA, the CDR3 is TGTGCCAGCAGCTACGATCGGACGGACGGGGAGCTGTTTTTT. It codes for CASSYDRTDGELFF.